The T cell receptor beta chain described here comes from a study of human T cells and chemical hapten exposure. Whole-study findings and limits: The study found that PT1 expanded TCR counts correlated positively with patch test score. High-frequency TCRs, those above 1 in 1000, stayed the same after DPC sensitization.

Attachment of unique molecular identifiers to individual cDNA molecules was performed in the library. TCRdb re-derived calls from the RACE reads in MiXCR, one entry per CDR3 protein. The data show over 130,000 distinct CDR3 sequences, about 12% seen once. The time point: patch test 2, 6 weeks after DPC sensitization. Treatment indicated: therapeutic diphenylcyclopropenone sensitization with weekly scalp DPC. The ends lost 8 bases at V and 6 bases at J; junction bases unmatched: 6. Germline loops: CDR1 MNHNY, CDR2 SVGAGI (reference sequence). CDR3 size: 14 residues. This clonotype was observed a few times. Its antigen is undetermined.

Sequencing used whole blood, obtained in connection with sensitization to the hapten diphenylcyclopropenone (DPC). This chain links TRBV6-6 with TRBJ2-2; 10 bases line up with TRBD1. This clonotype originated in a woman in her forties or fifties with alopecia areata. Some clones in this sample may be carry-over from other donors' samples. CDR3 nucleotides: TGTGCCAGCCTAAGGGGGACAGGGGCCGGGGAGCTGTTTTTT. Translating it yields CASLRGTGAGELFF.